This T cell receptor beta chain is from a study of Graves' ophthalmopathy and Graves' hyperthyroidism. Each diagnosis was determined on the basis of clinical symptoms, serum thyroxine, TRAb, thyroid ultrasound and orbital computed tomography. The study's findings and limits: The blood repertoire also included most expanded thyroid clonotypes above 0.001 frequency.

TCR beta CDR3 amplification used RNA transcripts. HTBI primers were used in a first-round RT-PCR, which preceded a second-round multiplex PCR. TCRdb processed the multiplex PCR reads anew with MiXCR; each CDR3 protein has one entry. The repertoire holds around 660,000 distinct CDR3 sequences, with 35% to 45% as singletons. To note about this clonotype: As yet, its antigen is unknown.

The sequencing sample was made of peripheral blood. The sequence was obtained from an adult man with Graves' ophthalmopathy.

CDR3 DNA: TGTGCCAGCAGCTTGGACAGCCTAATGAACACTGAAGCTTTCTTT. Translated: CASSLDSLMNTEAFF. The rearrangement links TRBV13 to TRBJ1-1; the D gene is possibly TRBD1 (6 bases). CDR1 is PRHDT, CDR2 FYEKMQ, per germline (reference sequence). This CDR3 spans 15 amino acids. V lost 3 bases to trimming and J lost 0 bases, with 11 bases between them.